This entry is about one T cell receptor beta chain. This specimen comes from a study of blood T cell repertoires in COVID-19. Study as a whole: T cells, B-cell-depleted T cells, or PBMCs supplied cDNA or gDNA.

CDR1 and CDR2 from the germline V gene are MDHEN and SYDVKM. This CDR3 has 19 residues. The ends were cut back, 1 base at V and 0 bases at J, with 19 bases in the middle. Sequenced by immunoSEQ multiplex PCR; TCRdb stores in-frame clones only, minus some. This sample has around 60,000 clones; over 65% occur once, and the top ten carry roughly a fifth. This chain connects TRBV28 to TRBJ1-5; possible D gene TRBD1, 6 bases. The source is a man of 80 years or more with active or convalescent COVID-19. Sequencing was carried out using peripheral blood. The CDR3 DNA is TGTGCCAGCAGTTTATCCGGGGCGCAGGGGTCTGATAGCAATCAGCCCCAGCATTTT. It yields the protein CASSLSGAQGSDSNQPQHF.